This TCR beta chain stems from a study of T cells in tuberculosis. Study results and caveats: The stringent gate may have excluded weak CD1B-GMM tetramer binders.

Sequencing of TCR-alpha and TCR-beta chains was unpaired. TCRdb's copy holds only in-frame clones and misses some; the assay was immunoSEQ multiplex PCR. The sample records more than 45,000 clones, approximately 88% being singletons. Sorting used thawed, overnight-rested PBMC stained with anti-CD3, a viability dye and GMM-loaded CD1B tetramer. The lipid loaded on the CD1B tetramers was C32 glucose monomycolate from Rhodococcus equi. PBMC for tetramer sorting were first depleted of CD14-expressing monocytes. Tetramer-negative cells, around 100,000 per donor, were also sorted. V was trimmed by 3 bases and J by 0 bases, leaving 14 bases between them. The CDR3 length is 16 residues. Germline lookup yields CDR1 WSHSY and CDR2 SAAADI.

This clonotype originated in an adult woman with latent tuberculosis. What was sequenced was CD1b-GMM tetramer-negative cells sorted from PBMCs. The chain employs TRBV10-2 and TRBJ1-2; perhaps TRBD1 as D (6 bases). The CDR3 nucleotides are TGCGCCAGCAGTGATCGATTACAGGGTACTAACTATGGCTACACCTTC. Its translation is CASSDRLQGTNYGYTF.